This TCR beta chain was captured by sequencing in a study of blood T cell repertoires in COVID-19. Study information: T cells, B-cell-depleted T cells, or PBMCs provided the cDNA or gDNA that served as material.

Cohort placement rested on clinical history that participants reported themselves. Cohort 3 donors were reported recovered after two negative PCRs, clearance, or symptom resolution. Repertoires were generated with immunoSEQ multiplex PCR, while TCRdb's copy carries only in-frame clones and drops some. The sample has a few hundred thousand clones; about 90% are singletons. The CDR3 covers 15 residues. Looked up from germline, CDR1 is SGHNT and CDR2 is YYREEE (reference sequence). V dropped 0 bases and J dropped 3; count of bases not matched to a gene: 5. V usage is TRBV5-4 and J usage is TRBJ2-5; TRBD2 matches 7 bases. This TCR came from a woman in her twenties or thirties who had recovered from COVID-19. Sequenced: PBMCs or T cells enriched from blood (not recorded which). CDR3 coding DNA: TGTGCCAGCAGCTTGGTGTGGGGGGGAAAAGAGACCCAGTACTTC. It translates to CASSLVWGGKETQYF.